This TCR beta chain derives from a study of OX40 agonist ivuxolimab in advanced cancers. Study results and limitations: At 0.1 to 3.0 mg/kg, CD4+ and CD8+ blood T cells expanded clonally by week 6.

The data were produced by immunoSEQ multiplex PCR, yet TCRdb's version contains in-frame clones alone and is incomplete. The sample has under 85,000 clones, around 80% seen once; the top ten hold less than 5.5%. As to this clone: The target antigen is unknown.

The CDR3 extends over 16 amino acids. Germline V gene data show CDR1 as MNHEY and CDR2 as SMNVEV (reference sequence). V was trimmed by 5 bases and J by 2 bases, leaving 19 bases between them. V usage is TRBV27 and J usage is TRBJ2-7, with a tentative D call TRBD1 (6 bases). The specimen was CD4+ or CD8+ T cells sorted from blood, collected in a trial of the OX40 agonist ivuxolimab. This TCR was recovered from an adult with an advanced solid tumor such as melanoma, head and neck, liver or kidney cancer. CDR3 nucleotides: TGTGCCAGCAGTCCATTACGTTGGGACACGACCTACGAGCAGTACTTC. Its translation is CASSPLRWDTTYEQYF.